The 2 T cell receptor beta chains below come from one sample, sequenced in a study of T cells in Graves' hyperthyroidism and ophthalmopathy. TCR beta CDR3 regions were amplified from RNA. The TCR CDR3 was amplified in a first-round RT-PCR using the HTBI primer set. Each CDR3 protein gets one entry after TCRdb re-called the multiplex PCR reads with MiXCR. The sample lists around 700,000 distinct CDR3 sequences; 18% were seen once. The sequenced material came from blood. The receptor source for this set is a woman between 45 and 65 years old with Graves' hyperthyroidism that later progressed to Graves' ophthalmopathy.

This clonotype came up many times. The rearrangement joins TRBV5-1 to TRBJ2-4; 8 bases align to TRBD1. This CDR3 comprises 16 residues. Trimming at V came to 4 bases and at J to 2 bases, leaving 8 bases not matched to a gene. Germline V CDR1 and CDR2: SGHRS, YFSETQ. CDR3 coding DNA: TGCGCCAGCAGCGGCGGGACAGGATTGTCCAAAAACATTCAGTACTTC. This translates into CASSGGTGLSKNIQYF.

This clonotype was detected only a few times. The CDR3 nucleotides read TGTGCCAGCAGTTACCCGACAGGGGGGGGTACAGATACGCAGTATTTT. This sequence encodes CASSYPTGGGTDTQYF. The chain combines TRBV6-2 or TRBV6-3 with TRBJ2-3; 9 bases are shared with TRBD1. The CDR3 extends over 16 amino acids. J lost 3 bases, V lost 2 bases, and 6 bases had no gene match. From germline, CDR1 is MNHEY and CDR2 SVGEGT.